This T cell receptor (beta chain) originates from a study of vaccination effects on CD4 cells after COVID-19. For the study at large: Participants were vaccinated with two doses of either the BNT162b2 or mRNA-1273 vaccine.

After expansion with viral peptide pools in the ViraFEST assay, antigen-specific CD4+ T cells were sequenced. Once cultured for approximately ten days, the cells underwent separation to obtain CD4+ T cells. The study found no prior SARS-CoV-2 infection in the vaccine recipients, who tested negative for nucleocapsid antibodies. This CDR3 region has 12 residues. Trimming removed 4 bases from V and 6 bases from J; junction bases left unmatched: 1. Germline assignment: CDR1 SGHKS and CDR2 YYEKEE (reference sequence). Clones were sequenced by immunoSEQ multiplex PCR, and TCRdb holds only the in-frame ones, with some missing. The data contain about 63,000 clones, less than 80% of them singletons. Of note for this clone: Its cognate antigen is unknown.

V usage is TRBV5-5 and J usage is TRBJ1-2; TRBD1 matches at 9 bases. Specimen: CD4+ T cells from PBMCs cultured with HCoV-OC43 spike peptides, collected before COVID-19 vaccination. Noted subset: HCoV-OC43 spike overlapping peptide pool stimulation. The sequence was collected from a human donor who received a COVID-19 vaccine. CDR3 DNA: TGTGCCAGCAGCCGGGACAGGGATGGCTACACCTTC. Encoded protein: CASSRDRDGYTF.